Presented here are 9 T cell receptor beta chains from one specimen sequenced in a study of blood T cell repertoires in COVID-19 (dated by TCRdb to 2020 to 2021). The library was produced with the immunoSEQ multiplex PCR assay. TCRdb took over this immuneACCESS table, retaining in-frame rearrangements with V and J assigned. Such tables are incomplete; in checked studies, under half of the missing clones stem from an unresolved V gene, and the remainder is unexplained. The sample table records 120,000 to 150,000 clones; around 83% of these occur just once. The ten largest make up about 5.8% of the sample. Sequenced material: PBMCs or T cells enriched from blood (not recorded which). The receptors here all came from a woman in her forties or fifties who had been exposed to COVID-19.

The chain couples TRBV7-2 to TRBJ2-5, with 8 nucleotides matching TRBD2. This CDR3 contains 14 residues. V lost 4 bases, J lost 5 bases, and 6 bases stayed unmatched. The germline V gene has CDR1 SGHTA and CDR2 FQGNSA. This chain's CDR3 is CASSSPGLGETQYF. The CDR3 DNA is TGTGCCAGCAGCTCACCGGGACTAGGGGAGACCCAGTACTTC.

The chain carries TRBV3-1 (or the pseudogene TRBV3-2) and TRBJ1-5; 7 bases map to TRBD1. CDR3 length: 17 residues. Germline assignment: CDR1 LGHDT and CDR2 YNNKEL (reference sequence). The V segment lost 0 bases and the J segment 7 bases; nucleotides outside the gene matches: 12. The CDR3 sequence is CASSQDGQGVGGQPQHF. The DNA of the CDR3 is TGTGCCAGCAGCCAAGATGGGCAGGGGGTAGGTGGGCAGCCCCAGCATTTT.

The chain carries TRBV6-5 and TRBJ1-2; TRBD1 is a possible D gene (6 bases). CDR3 length equals 12 residues. Germline loops: CDR1 MNHEY, CDR2 SVGAGI. The V end lost 6 bases, the J end lost 8 bases, and 13 bases lay between the germline ends. DNA for the CDR3: TGTGCCAGCAGATACCCGGGACAAGGCTACACCTTC. Translated: CASRYPGQGYTF.

The chain carries TRBV11-2 and TRBJ1-4; a weak D match, TRBD1 (5 bases). This CDR3 comprises 13 residues. The germline V gene encodes CDR1 SGHAT and CDR2 FQNNGV. V was trimmed by 1 base and J by 10 bases, leaving 10 bases between them. The CDR3 DNA is TGTGCCAGCAGCTTAGGCAGGGTTGGAAAACTGTTTTTT. Translation gives CASSLGRVGKLFF.

This sequence joins TRBV6-2 or TRBV6-3 and TRBJ2-1; 8 positions agree with TRBD1. CDR3 size: 14 residues. In germline, CDR1 is MNHEY, CDR2 SVGEGT. Trimming cost V 5 bases and J 2 bases; bases outside gene matches: 2. The CDR3 protein is CASSQDRAYNEQFF. The CDR3 DNA is TGTGCCAGCAGTCAGGACAGGGCCTACAATGAGCAGTTCTTC.

This chain connects TRBV6-5 to TRBJ2-7; D is possibly TRBD2 (5 bases). V lost 6 bases and J 7 bases, leaving 13 bases between the germline ends. The length of the CDR3 is 12 residues. Germline CDR1 is MNHEY and CDR2 is SVGAGI. The CDR3: CASSHSAGEQYF. In DNA form, the CDR3 reads TGTGCCAGCAGCCATTCTGCGGGTGAGCAGTACTTC.

The CDR3 DNA sequence: TGTGCCAGCAGTTACTCGGGGCCGGAGACCCAGTACTTC. It is translated as CASSYSGPETQYF. The V call is TRBV6-5, the J call TRBJ2-5; D is possibly TRBD1 (5 bases). The CDR3 totals 13 residues. Germline V gene lookup returns CDR1 MNHEY and CDR2 SVGAGI. Deletions cut 0 bases from V and 5 bases from J, with 7 bases between.

V and J are TRBV27 and TRBJ2-1, with 15 bases aligning to TRBD2. The V gene end was trimmed by 2 bases and the J gene end by 12 bases; junction bases not matched to a gene: 14. Germline CDR1 MNHEY, CDR2 SMNVEV (reference sequence). The CDR3 is 18 amino acids. The CDR3 bases are TGTGCCAGCAGTTTAAACCCCCGGACTAGCGGGGGGGTTCGCGGGCAGTTCTTC. Translated, it gives CASSLNPRTSGGVRGQFF.

The DNA of the CDR3 is TGTGCCAGCAGCTTGGGGCAGGGCCCCGAGCAGTACTTC. Translation gives CASSLGQGPEQYF. The V gene is TRBV5-4, the J gene TRBJ2-7, with D tentatively TRBD1 (5 bases). The CDR3 runs to 13 residues. The germline V gene has CDR1 SGHNT and CDR2 YYREEE (reference sequence). V lost 0 bases, J lost 6 bases, and 10 bases lay in between.